This T cell receptor beta chain was found in a study of blood T cell repertoires in COVID-19. Study information: Collection of acute and convalescent COVID-19 samples took place in the United States, Italy and Spain.

Under the authors' procedure: Quantification of nucleated cells was approximated via reference gene primer amplification. Data came from immunoSEQ multiplex PCR; TCRdb stores just in-frame clones and leaves some out. V and J calls and clone size are given by that table; D and trimming were obtained from the DNA. The sample consists of tens of thousands of clones, roughly three quarters of them appearing once. Germline CDR1 reads SGHDT; CDR2 reads YYEEEE. Trimming removed 4 bases from V and 0 bases from J, with 17 bases in between. This CDR3 comprises 17 residues. The specimen sequenced was peripheral blood. The V and J genes are TRBV5-6 and TRBJ2-1; D is perhaps TRBD2 (5 bases). This TCR came from an older man with COVID-19, enrolled during active disease. CDR3 DNA sequence: TGTGCCAGCAGCGGCGGGCCTATGCAAAGCTCCTACAATGAGCAGTTCTTC. Protein product: CASSGGPMQSSYNEQFF.